This T cell receptor (beta chain) was observed in a study of blood T cells in healthy people across ages. Alongside a J-beta primer mix, a sample-barcoded 5' primer served in a second PCR lasting 7 to 11 cycles. A single record per CDR3 protein comes from TCRdb applying MiXCR to the 5' RACE reads. The sample lists about 640,000 distinct CDR3 sequences, roughly 53% seen once, with around 37% in the top ten. Donation came from healthy Caucasian individuals in Russia who were aged about 6 to 95. CDR1 and CDR2 from the germline V gene are KGHSH and LQKENI. This CDR3 is built from 15 residues. V was pared by 6 bases and J by 3 bases, with 9 bases of the junction left unmatched.

V usage is TRBV18 and J usage is TRBJ1-2, with 8 bases matching TRBD1. Input material: blood. The TCR was taken from a man aged 55-75 years in good health. DNA for the CDR3: TGTGCCAGCTCGCCCAGGGGGCAGGCGGACTATGGCTACACCTTC. It yields the protein CASSPRGQADYGYTF.